These T cell receptor beta chains were read from a single sample in a study of blood T cell repertoires in COVID-19. Repertoires were generated with immunoSEQ multiplex PCR, while TCRdb's copy carries only in-frame clones and drops some. The sample lists around 370,000 clones, around nine tenths occurring once. The sequenced sample consisted of peripheral blood. The receptor set was obtained from a woman younger than 30 who had recovered from COVID-19. Both conserved end residues are part of each CDR3. A D gene is named only where the DNA matches it firmly. Where a row states a size, it is once, few, many or the class of an expanded clone; other rows omit it.

>TRBJ1-3|-|TRBD1|TRBV5-1
CASSLGTAGNTIYF
TGCGCCAGCAGCTTAGGGACAGCCGGAAACACCATATATTTT
>TRBJ1-2|once|TRBD1|TRBV5-4
CASDQGDGYTF
TGTGCCAGCGATCAGGGGGATGGCTACACCTTC
>TRBJ2-2|-|TRBD2|TRBV4-3
CASSQERLAGGELFF
TGCGCCAGCAGCCAAGAACGACTAGCAGGCGGGGAGCTGTTTTTT
>TRBJ1-2|once|-|TRBV6-5
CASSANEDYGYTF
TGTGCCAGCAGCGCGAATGAGGACTATGGCTACACCTTC
>TRBJ2-3|once|TRBD2|TRBV5-6
CASSLISGRRADTQYF
TGTGCCAGCAGCCTCATTAGCGGGAGGCGGGCAGATACGCAGTATTTT
>TRBJ1-2|-|TRBD1|TRBV4-1
CASSQAPTGRGYTF
TGCGCCAGCAGCCAAGCCCCGACAGGGCGAGGCTACACCTTC
>TRBJ2-1|-|-|TRBV6-1
CASSEALFGDEQFF
TGTGCCAGCAGTGAAGCGCTTTTCGGTGATGAGCAGTTCTTC
>TRBJ2-1|-|-|TRBV4-3
CASSQDAPASDSYNEQFF
TGCGCCAGCAGCCAAGATGCCCCCGCTAGCGACTCCTACAATGAGCAGTTCTTC
>TRBJ2-5|once|-|TRBV6-5
CASSLRGRETQYF
TGTGCCAGCAGTTTGCGGGGTCGAGAGACCCAGTACTTC
>TRBJ1-2|-|-|TRBV19
CASSIAGYGYTF
TGTGCCAGTAGTATAGCAGGGTATGGCTACACCTTC
>TRBJ2-5|-|-|TRBV5-6
CASSFGIRTETQYF
TGTGCCAGCAGCTTCGGTATAAGAACGGAGACCCAGTACTTC
>TRBJ2-3|-|TRBD2|TRBV14
CASRSGGSDTQYF
TGTGCCAGCAGGTCGGGAGGGTCAGATACGCAGTATTTT
>TRBJ2-1|-|TRBD2|TRBV10-3
CAISSHGGRGSSYNEQFF
TGTGCCATCAGTTCCCATGGTGGGCGGGGGTCTTCCTACAATGAGCAGTTCTTC
>TRBJ2-1|-|-|TRBV6-5
CASRGLSGRADEQFF
TGTGCCAGCAGGGGACTCTCCGGTCGGGCGGATGAGCAGTTCTTC
>TRBJ2-1|-|TRBD2|TRBV3-1/TRBV3-2
CASSPGLAGDSEQFF
TGTGCCAGCAGCCCGGGACTAGCGGGAGATAGCGAGCAGTTCTTC
>TRBJ1-5|-|-|TRBV12-5
CASGLVSGASNQPQHF
TGTGCTAGTGGTTTGGTAAGCGGAGCTAGCAATCAGCCCCAGCATTTT
>TRBJ1-1|-|-|TRBV6-5
CASSSRMNTEAFF
TGTGCCAGCAGCAGCAGGATGAACACTGAAGCTTTCTTT
>TRBJ1-2|-|-|TRBV6-2/TRBV6-3
CASSYPPGLSSIGYTF
TGTGCCAGCAGTTACCCTCCGGGACTTTCGTCCATTGGCTACACCTTC
>TRBJ2-5|-|-|TRBV12-3/TRBV12-4
CASSPSGTQYF
TGTGCCAGCAGCCCCTCCGGGACCCAGTACTTC
>TRBJ1-4|once|TRBD1|TRBV7-2
CASSLGGASEKLFF
TGTGCCAGCAGCCTAGGGGGCGCGAGTGAAAAACTGTTTTTT
>TRBJ2-3|once|TRBD1|TRBV7-9
CASSQQGVFEDTQYF
TGTGCCAGCAGCCAACAGGGGGTATTTGAAGATACGCAGTATTTT